This T cell receptor (beta chain) comes out of a study of human T cells and chemical hapten exposure. In the study overall: Patients received weekly diphenylcyclopropenone doses to the scalp throughout the approximately 24-week study.

Germline V gene lookup returns CDR1 MNHEY and CDR2 SVGEGT. The CDR3 runs to 14 residues. Trimming removed 4 bases at V and 1 base at J, with 10 bases between. This clonotype was found a few times. Its antigen is still unknown. As for time point: patch test 1, 2 weeks after DPC sensitization. Documented treatment: therapeutic diphenylcyclopropenone sensitization with weekly scalp DPC. Patches went on only after blood had been drawn each time. The library attached unique molecular identifiers to individual cDNA molecules. TCRdb itself ran the RACE reads through MiXCR, one entry per CDR3 protein. The sample lists 71,000 or so distinct CDR3 sequences, 9.8% occurring once. Study observations and caveats: Versus controls, significantly more large CDR3 similarity clusters arose from expanded TCRs.

The starting material was whole blood, obtained in connection with sensitization to the hapten diphenylcyclopropenone (DPC). The V call is TRBV6-2 or TRBV6-3, the J call TRBJ2-5, with D tentatively TRBD1 (5 bases). This TCR was sampled from a woman aged 40 to 50 with alopecia areata. Some clones in this sample may be carry-over from other donors' samples. The CDR3 here is CASSSVGVQETQYF. CDR3 bases: TGTGCCAGCAGTTCGGTAGGGGTCCAAGAGACCCAGTACTTC.